The text below deals with one T cell receptor (beta chain). The record originates from a study of T-cell reconstitution after alpha-beta-depleted transplantation in children. This CDR3 has 17 residues. V dropped 0 bases and J dropped 1 base, with 13 bases sitting between them. Germline-derived CDR1 and CDR2 are LGHDT and YNNKEL (reference sequence). Unique molecular identifiers tagged the TCRbeta library. One entry per CDR3 protein results from TCRdb running MiXCR on the PCR reads. The sample gives roughly 500,000 distinct CDR3 sequences, less than 35% of which show up once; 2.4% is in the top ten. This chain uses TRBV3-1 with TRBJ2-1; a weak D match, TRBD2 (6 bases). Material: PBMCs from the stem cell graft donor, obtained from the stem cell graft. The clonotype comes from a human donor who donated a stem cell graft to a child with aplastic anemia. For the CDR3, the DNA is TGTGCCAGCAGCCAAGAGGGTAGCGGCACATCCTACAATGAGCAGTTCTTC. Protein sequence: CASSQEGSGTSYNEQFF.